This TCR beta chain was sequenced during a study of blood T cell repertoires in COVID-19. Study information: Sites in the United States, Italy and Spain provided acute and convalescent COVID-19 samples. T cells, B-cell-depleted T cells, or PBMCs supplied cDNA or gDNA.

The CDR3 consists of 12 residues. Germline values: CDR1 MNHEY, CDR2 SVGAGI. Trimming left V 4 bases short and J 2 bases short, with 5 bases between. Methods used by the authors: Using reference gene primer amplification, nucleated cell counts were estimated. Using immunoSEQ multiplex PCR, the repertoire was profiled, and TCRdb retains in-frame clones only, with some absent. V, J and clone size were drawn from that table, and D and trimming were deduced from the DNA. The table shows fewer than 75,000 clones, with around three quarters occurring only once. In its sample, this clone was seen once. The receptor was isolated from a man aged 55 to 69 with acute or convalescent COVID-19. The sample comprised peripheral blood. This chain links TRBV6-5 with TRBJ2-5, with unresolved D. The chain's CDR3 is CASSSQQETQYF. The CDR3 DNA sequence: TGTGCCAGCAGTTCCCAGCAAGAGACCCAGTACTTC.